This paragraph reports one T cell receptor (beta chain). Antigen specificity is unknown. The sample comes from a study of shared clonotypes between healthy human individuals. CDR3 length equals 13 residues. V lost 6 bases and J 1 base, leaving 9 bases between the germline ends. The germline V gene encodes CDR1 MGHDK and CDR2 SYGVNS. The split of CD4+ cells yielded CD45RA+ naive and CD45RA-negative memory subsets. Study-wide findings and caveats: Incompleteness in sorted-subset sequencing, despite large depth, was shown by rarefaction.

The method was immunoSEQ multiplex PCR; TCRdb's version includes in-frame clones alone and lacks a portion of them. Among about 600,000 clones, roughly 97% were seen once, and the ten largest hold 0.055% to 0.07%. The rearrangement links TRBV25-1 to TRBJ2-5, with a weak D call TRBD1 (6 bases). Source material: naive CD4+ T cells sorted from blood. Subset noted: CD45RA+ positively selected. The TCR sequence derives from a woman aged 25-40 years in good health. CDR3 DNA sequence: TGTGCCAGCAGAAAGGACAGCCAAGAGACCCAGTACTTC. This encodes CASRKDSQETQYF.